This entry features one T cell receptor (beta chain) sequence. The table came from immunoSEQ multiplex PCR; TCRdb's copy has only in-frame clones and leaves some out. The sample contains 50,000 to 60,000 clones, just under 90% of which appear only once. The data belong to a study of OX40 agonist ivuxolimab in advanced cancers. Study as a whole: Partial responses were achieved by three patients: one hepatocellular carcinoma, two cutaneous melanoma.

The CDR3 is 16 residues long. Germline V lookup: CDR1 MGHRA, CDR2 YSYEKL. V lost 4 bases to trimming and J lost 2 bases; unmatched junction nucleotides: 10. Systemic immunosuppression or autoimmune disease history was grounds to exclude patients. This receptor was taken from an adult with an advanced solid tumor such as melanoma, head and neck, liver or kidney cancer. The genes are TRBV4-1 and TRBJ2-7; 8 positions match TRBD2. The sequences come from CD4+ or CD8+ T cells sorted from blood, collected in a trial of the OX40 agonist ivuxolimab. CDR3 amino acids: CASSPFGRAPPYEQYF. CDR3 sequence (DNA): TGCGCCAGCAGCCCCTTCGGGAGGGCCCCTCCCTACGAGCAGTACTTC.